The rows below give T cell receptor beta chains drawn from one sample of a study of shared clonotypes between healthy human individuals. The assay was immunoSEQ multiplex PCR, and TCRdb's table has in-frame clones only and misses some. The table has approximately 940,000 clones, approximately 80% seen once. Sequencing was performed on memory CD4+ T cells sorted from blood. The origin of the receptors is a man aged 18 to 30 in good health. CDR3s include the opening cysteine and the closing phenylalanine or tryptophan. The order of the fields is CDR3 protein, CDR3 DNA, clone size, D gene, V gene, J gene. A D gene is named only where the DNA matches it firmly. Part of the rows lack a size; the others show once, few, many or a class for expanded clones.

CASSLDLTAYYGYTF	TGTGCCAGCAGCTTAGATTTAACAGCCTACTATGGCTACACCTTC	.	.	TRBV11-2	TRBJ1-2
CASSEGPTVYGYTF	TGTGCCAGCAGTGAAGGGCCAACAGTCTATGGCTACACCTTC	.	.	TRBV6-1	TRBJ1-2
CASTSGAYEQYF	TGTGCCAGCACCTCCGGGGCCTACGAGCAGTACTTC	.	.	TRBV6-5	TRBJ2-7
CASSTTGGSTEAFF	TGTGCCAGCAGCACTACAGGGGGATCGACTGAAGCTTTCTTT	.	TRBD1	TRBV7-3	TRBJ1-1
CASSLQMGAEQYF	TGTGCCAGCAGCCTTCAGATGGGGGCAGAGCAGTACTTC	.	.	TRBV7-2	TRBJ2-7
CAWTAVKADTQYF	TGTGCCTGGACCGCGGTCAAGGCAGATACGCAGTATTTT	.	.	TRBV30	TRBJ2-3
CASRGLAAYNEQFF	TGTGCCAGCAGAGGACTAGCGGCCTACAATGAGCAGTTCTTC	.	TRBD2	TRBV2	TRBJ2-1
CASSQNRVKGYTF	TGTGCCAGCAGCCAAAACAGGGTTAAAGGCTACACCTTC	few	.	TRBV27	TRBJ1-2
CASSLARAGANQPQHF	TGTGCCAGCAGCTTAGCTCGCGCGGGGGCCAATCAGCCCCAGCATTTT	.	.	TRBV7-9	TRBJ1-5
CASSSTHGGRIGELFF	TGTGCCAGCAGCTCAACACATGGGGGGAGAATCGGGGAGCTGTTTTTT	.	.	TRBV7-3	TRBJ2-2
CASSTANRGGNTEAFF	TGTGCCAGTAGTACCGCGAACAGGGGAGGGAACACTGAAGCTTTCTTT	once	TRBD1	TRBV19	TRBJ1-1
CASSSTGEYYNEQFF	TGTGCCAGCAGCTCGACAGGGGAGTACTACAATGAGCAGTTCTTC	few	TRBD1	TRBV7-9	TRBJ2-1
CASSPRLAGYNEQFF	TGTGCCAGCTCCCCCAGACTAGCGGGGTACAATGAGCAGTTCTTC	many	TRBD2	TRBV18	TRBJ2-1
CASSFGRDYEQYF	TGTGCTAGCAGCTTTGGCAGGGACTACGAGCAGTACTTC	.	.	TRBV7-7	TRBJ2-7
CATYDRAKGSGANVLTF	TGCGCCACCTACGACAGGGCAAAAGGTTCTGGGGCCAACGTCCTGACTTTC	.	TRBD1	TRBV10-1	TRBJ2-6
CASSPPLEIYEQYF	TGTGCCAGCAGTCCCCCTCTAGAGATATACGAGCAGTACTTC	.	.	TRBV28	TRBJ2-7
CASSRDGRTDTQYF	TGTGCCAGCAGCCGCGACGGCCGAACAGATACGCAGTATTTT	.	.	TRBV9	TRBJ2-3
CASLLDGNGELFF	TGTGCCAGCCTCCTTGATGGGAACGGGGAGCTGTTTTTT	.	.	TRBV6-6	TRBJ2-2
CASSPSGTGGNTIYF	TGTGCCAGCAGTCCCTCCGGGACGGGGGGAAACACCATATATTTT	.	.	TRBV6-1	TRBJ1-3
CASSLAAVKDEQYF	TGTGCCAGCAGCTTAGCGGCCGTAAAGGACGAGCAGTACTTC	.	.	TRBV7-8	TRBJ2-7
CASSGGPANYGYTF	TGTGCCAGCAGTGGGGGCCCAGCTAACTATGGCTACACCTTC	.	.	TRBV2	TRBJ1-2